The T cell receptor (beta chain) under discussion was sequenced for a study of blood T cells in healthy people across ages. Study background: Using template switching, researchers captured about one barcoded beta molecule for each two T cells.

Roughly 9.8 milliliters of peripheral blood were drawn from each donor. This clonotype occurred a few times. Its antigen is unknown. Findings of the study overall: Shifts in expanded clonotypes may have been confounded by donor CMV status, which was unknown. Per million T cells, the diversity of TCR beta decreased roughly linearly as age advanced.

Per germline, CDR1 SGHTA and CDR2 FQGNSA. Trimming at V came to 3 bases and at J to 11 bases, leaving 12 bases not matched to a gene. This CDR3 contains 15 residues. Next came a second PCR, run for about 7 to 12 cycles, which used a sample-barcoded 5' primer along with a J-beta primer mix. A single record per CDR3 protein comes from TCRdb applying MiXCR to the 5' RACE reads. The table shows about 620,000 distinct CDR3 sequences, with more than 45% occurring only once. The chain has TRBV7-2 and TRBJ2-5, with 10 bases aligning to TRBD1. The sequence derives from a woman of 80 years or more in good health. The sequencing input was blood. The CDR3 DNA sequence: TGTGCCAGCAGCTTGGACAGGGGGGGGTACAATGAGCAGTACTTC. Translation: CASSLDRGGYNEQYF.